The present T cell receptor beta chain was sequenced within a study of early T cells in non-severe SARS-CoV-2 infection. Study-level information: Sequencing was performed on bulk RNA from unsorted whole blood, leaving chains unpaired. Findings and limits, study-wide: VDJdb matching favored anti-spike CD8 responses, missing private and CD4 specificities.

Unique molecular identifiers were affixed to single, distinct cDNA molecules. One entry per CDR3 protein, called by TCRdb with MiXCR from the 5' RACE reads. The sample has 65,000 to 80,000 distinct CDR3 sequences; around 13% are singletons. Germline V lookup: CDR1 GTSNPN, CDR2 SVGIG (reference sequence). This CDR3 spans 12 amino acids. The V and J ends lost 1 base and 7 bases respectively, with 10 bases between them. This clonotype came up many times. Its specificity is unknown. The sample was whole blood. The chain uses TRBV30 and TRBJ1-2; D call uncertain. The sequence derives from an adult who was a healthcare worker with PCR-confirmed SARS-CoV-2 infection or an uninfected control (not recorded which). This CDR3 reads CAWSGWGLGYTF. The CDR3 DNA reads TGTGCCTGGAGTGGATGGGGTCTTGGCTACACCTTC.